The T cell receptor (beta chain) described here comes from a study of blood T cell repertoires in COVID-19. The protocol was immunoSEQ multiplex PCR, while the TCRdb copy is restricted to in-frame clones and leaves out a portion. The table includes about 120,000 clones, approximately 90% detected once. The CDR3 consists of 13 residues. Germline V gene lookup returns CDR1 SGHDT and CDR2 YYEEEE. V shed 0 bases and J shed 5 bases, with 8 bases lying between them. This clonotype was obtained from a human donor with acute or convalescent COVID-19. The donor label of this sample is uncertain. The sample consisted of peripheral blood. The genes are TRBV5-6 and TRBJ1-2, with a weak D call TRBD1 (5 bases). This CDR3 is CASSLVDSYGYTF. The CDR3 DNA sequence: TGTGCCAGCAGCTTGGTAGACAGTTATGGCTACACCTTC.